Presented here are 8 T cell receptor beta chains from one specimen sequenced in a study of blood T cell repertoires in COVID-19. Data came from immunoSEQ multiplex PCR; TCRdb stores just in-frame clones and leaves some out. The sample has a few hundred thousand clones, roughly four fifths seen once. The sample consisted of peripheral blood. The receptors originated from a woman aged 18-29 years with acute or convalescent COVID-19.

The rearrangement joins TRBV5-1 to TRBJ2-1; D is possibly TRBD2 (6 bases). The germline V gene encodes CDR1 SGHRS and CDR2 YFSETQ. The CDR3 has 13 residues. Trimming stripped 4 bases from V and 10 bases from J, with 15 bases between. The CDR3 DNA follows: TGCGCCAGCAGCCGGGACCGACTAGAGGAGCAGTTCTTC. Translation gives CASSRDRLEEQFF.

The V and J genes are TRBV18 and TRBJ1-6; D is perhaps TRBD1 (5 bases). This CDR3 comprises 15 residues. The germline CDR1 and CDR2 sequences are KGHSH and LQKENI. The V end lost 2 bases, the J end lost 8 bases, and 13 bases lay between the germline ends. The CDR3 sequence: CASSPLGGSDSPLHF. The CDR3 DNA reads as TGTGCCAGCTCACCATTGGGGGGATCGGATTCACCCCTCCACTTT.

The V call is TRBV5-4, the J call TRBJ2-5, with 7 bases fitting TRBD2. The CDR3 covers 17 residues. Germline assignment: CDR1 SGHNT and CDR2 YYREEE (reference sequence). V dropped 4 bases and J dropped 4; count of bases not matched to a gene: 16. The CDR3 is CASSLLGGGASGETQYF. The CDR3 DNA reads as TGTGCCAGCAGCCTGCTGGGCGGGGGAGCATCGGGAGAGACCCAGTACTTC.

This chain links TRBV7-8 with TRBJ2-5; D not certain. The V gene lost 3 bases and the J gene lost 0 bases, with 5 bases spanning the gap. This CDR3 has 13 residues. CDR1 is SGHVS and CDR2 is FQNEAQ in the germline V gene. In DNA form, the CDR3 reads TGTGCCAGCAGCTTCTCGTACCAAGAGACCCAGTACTTC. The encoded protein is CASSFSYQETQYF.

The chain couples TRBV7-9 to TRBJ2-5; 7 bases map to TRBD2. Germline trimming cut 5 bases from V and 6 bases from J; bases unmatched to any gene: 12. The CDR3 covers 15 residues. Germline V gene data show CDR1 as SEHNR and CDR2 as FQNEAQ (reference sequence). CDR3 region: CASSRNRGSVQTQYF. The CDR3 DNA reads TGTGCCAGCAGCCGAAACCGCGGGAGTGTGCAGACCCAGTACTTC.

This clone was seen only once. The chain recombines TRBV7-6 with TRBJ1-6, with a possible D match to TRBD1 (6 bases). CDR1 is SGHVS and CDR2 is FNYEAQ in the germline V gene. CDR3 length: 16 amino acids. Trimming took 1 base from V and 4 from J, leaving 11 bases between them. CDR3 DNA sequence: TGTGCCAGCAGCTTAGGCCCAGGGGAATATAATTCACCCCTCCACTTT. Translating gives CASSLGPGEYNSPLHF. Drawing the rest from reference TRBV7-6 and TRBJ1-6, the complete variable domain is GAGVSQSPRYKVTKRGQDVALRCDPISGHVSLYWYRQALGQGPEFLTYFNYEAQQDKSGLPNDRFSAERPEGSISTLTIQRTEQRDSAMYRCASSLGPGEYNSPLHFGNGTRLTVT.

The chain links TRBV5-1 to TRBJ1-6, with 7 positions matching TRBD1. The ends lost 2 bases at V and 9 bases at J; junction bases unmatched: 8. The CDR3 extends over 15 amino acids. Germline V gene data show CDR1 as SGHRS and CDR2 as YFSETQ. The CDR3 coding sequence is TGCGCCAGCAGCTTTGACGGGACAGAGGGTTCACCCCTCCACTTT. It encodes CASSFDGTEGSPLHF.

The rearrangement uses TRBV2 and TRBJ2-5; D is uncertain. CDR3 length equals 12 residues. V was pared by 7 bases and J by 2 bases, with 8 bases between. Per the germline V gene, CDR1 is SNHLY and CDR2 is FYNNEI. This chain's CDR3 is CASNQRQETQYF. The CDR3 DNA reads TGTGCCAGCAACCAGCGACAAGAGACCCAGTACTTC.